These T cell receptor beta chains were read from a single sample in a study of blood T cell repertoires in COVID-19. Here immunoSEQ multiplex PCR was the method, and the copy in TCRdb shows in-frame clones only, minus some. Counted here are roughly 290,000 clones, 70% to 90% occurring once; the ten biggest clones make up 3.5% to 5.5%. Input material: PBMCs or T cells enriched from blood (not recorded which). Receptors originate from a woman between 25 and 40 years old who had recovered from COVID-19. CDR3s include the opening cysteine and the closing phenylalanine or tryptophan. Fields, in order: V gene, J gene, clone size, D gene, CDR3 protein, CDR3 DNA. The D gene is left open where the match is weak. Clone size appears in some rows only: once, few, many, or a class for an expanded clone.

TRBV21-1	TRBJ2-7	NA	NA	CASSKAPPGEDF	TGTGCCAGCAGCAAAGCTCCCCCCGGGGAGGACTTC
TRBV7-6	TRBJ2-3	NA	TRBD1	CASSRWDRAQYF	TGTGCCAGCAGCCGATGGGACAGAGCGCAGTATTTT
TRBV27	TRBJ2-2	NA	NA	CASSLGTNTGELFF	TGTGCCAGCAGTCTAGGGACAAACACCGGGGAGCTGTTTTTT
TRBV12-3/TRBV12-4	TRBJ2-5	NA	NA	CASSFGTIETQYF	TGTGCCAGCAGTTTCGGTACTATAGAGACCCAGTACTTC
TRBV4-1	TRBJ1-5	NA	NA	CASSQPSRNQPQHF	TGCGCCAGCAGCCAACCGAGCCGGAATCAGCCCCAGCATTTT
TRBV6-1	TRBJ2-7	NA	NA	CASSEEGQSSYEQYF	TGTGCCAGCAGTGAAGAAGGACAGAGCTCCTACGAGCAGTACTTC
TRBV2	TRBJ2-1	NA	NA	CASSTSDREQFF	TGTGCCAGCAGTACCAGCGACAGGGAGCAGTTCTTC
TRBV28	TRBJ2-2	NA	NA	CASTESTGELFF	TGTGCCAGCACCGAGAGCACCGGGGAGCTGTTTTTT
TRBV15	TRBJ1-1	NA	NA	CATSSTITEAFF	TGTGCCACCAGCTCGACTATAACCGAAGCTTTCTTT
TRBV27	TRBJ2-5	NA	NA	CASSSVGGERETQYF	TGTGCCAGCAGTTCGGTAGGGGGGGAGAGGGAGACCCAGTACTTC
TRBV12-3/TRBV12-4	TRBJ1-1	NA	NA	CASSFGGGTKAFF	TGTGCCAGCAGTTTTGGAGGAGGGACCAAGGCTTTCTTT
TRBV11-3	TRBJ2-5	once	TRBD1	CASSFDRDETQYF	TGTGCCAGCAGCTTTGACAGGGACGAGACCCAGTACTTC
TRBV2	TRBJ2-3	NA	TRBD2	CASSGFSLAGAYTDTQYF	TGTGCCAGCAGTGGATTTAGTCTAGCGGGGGCCTACACAGATACGCAGTATTTT
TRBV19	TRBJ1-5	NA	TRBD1	CASSVGTGAAQPQHF	TGTGCCAGTAGTGTGGGGACAGGGGCCGCTCAGCCCCAGCATTTT
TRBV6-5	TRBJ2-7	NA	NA	CASRTSPTYEQYF	TGTGCCAGCAGGACTAGTCCCACCTACGAGCAGTACTTC
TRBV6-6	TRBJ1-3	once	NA	CASSYSHKFSGNTIYF	TGTGCCAGCAGTTACTCCCACAAATTCTCTGGAAACACCATATATTTT
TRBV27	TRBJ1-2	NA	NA	CASSLSMRYIATANYGYTF	TGTGCCAGCAGTTTATCTATGCGGTACATTGCGACAGCAAACTATGGCTACACCTTC
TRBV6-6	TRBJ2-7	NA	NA	CASSYEGVPYEQYF	TGTGCCAGCAGTTACGAGGGGGTACCCTACGAGCAGTACTTC
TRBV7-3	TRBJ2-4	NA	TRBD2	CASSLTGLAGLAKNIQYF	TGTGCCAGCAGCTTAACGGGACTAGCGGGATTAGCCAAAAACATTCAGTACTTC
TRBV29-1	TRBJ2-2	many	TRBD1	CSVSGTGNTGELFF	TGCAGCGTGTCCGGGACAGGGAACACCGGGGAGCTGTTTTTT
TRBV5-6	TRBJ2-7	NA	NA	CASSRGAGDYEQYF	TGTGCCAGCAGCCGGGGGGCGGGAGACTACGAGCAGTACTTC
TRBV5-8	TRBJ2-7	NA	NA	CASSQTGSYEQYF	TGTGCCAGCAGCCAAACAGGGTCCTACGAGCAGTACTTC
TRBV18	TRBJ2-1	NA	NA	CASSPPVAAGEQFF	TGTGCCAGCTCACCCCCTGTGGCGGCCGGTGAGCAGTTCTTC
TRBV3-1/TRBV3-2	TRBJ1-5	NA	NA	CASSQEGHSNQPQHF	TGTGCCAGCAGCCAAGAAGGACATAGCAATCAGCCCCAGCATTTT
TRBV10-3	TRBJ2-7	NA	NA	CAISEGRDPSYEQYF	TGTGCCATCAGTGAGGGGCGGGACCCTTCCTACGAGCAGTACTTC
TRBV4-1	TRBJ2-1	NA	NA	CASSLNRDNEQFF	TGCGCCAGCAGCCTCAACAGGGACAATGAGCAGTTCTTC
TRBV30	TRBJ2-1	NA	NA	CAWSVLRGYNEQFF	TGTGCCTGGAGTGTCCTCCGGGGGTACAATGAGCAGTTCTTC
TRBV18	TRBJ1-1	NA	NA	CASSPQSGNTEAFF	TGTGCCAGCTCACCACAATCGGGGAACACTGAAGCTTTCTTT
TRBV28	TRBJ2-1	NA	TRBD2	CASSLLALREGPGYNEQFF	TGTGCCAGCAGTTTATTAGCCCTGCGGGAGGGCCCGGGATACAATGAGCAGTTCTTC
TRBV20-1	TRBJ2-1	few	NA	CSHPQGNEQFF	TGCAGTCACCCTCAGGGGAATGAGCAGTTCTTC